This passage covers 7 T cell receptor beta chains from one sample sequenced in a study of shared clonotypes between healthy human individuals (dated by TCRdb to the early 2020s). Library preparation was by the immunoSEQ multiplex PCR assay. Held by TCRdb, this immuneACCESS table contains in-frame sequences only and omits some clones. Under half of the omission traces to an unresolved V gene where checked; the cause of the rest is unknown. For this sample there are about 480,000 clones; about 80% appear just once. The ten biggest clones cover around 13% of the sample. Sample: PBMCs. These receptors originate from a woman aged 40 to 50 in good health. Some clones in this sample may be carry-over from other donors' samples.

V gene TRBV29-1 combines with J gene TRBJ2-6; D uncertain. V shed 3 bases and J shed 4 bases, with 7 bases lying between them. The CDR3 totals 13 residues. Germline V gene data show CDR1 as SQVTM and CDR2 as ANQGSEA. CDR3 residues: CSVESSGANVLTF. The CDR3 nucleotides read TGCAGCGTTGAGAGTTCGGGGGCCAACGTCCTGACTTTC.

The V and J genes are TRBV7-9 and TRBJ2-2; D gene uncertain. V lost 6 bases to trimming and J lost 4 bases, with 9 bases between them. This CDR3 is built from 13 residues. Germline CDR1 reads SEHNR; CDR2 reads FQNEAQ (reference sequence). The CDR3 spells CASSAAATGELFF. DNA of the CDR3: TGTGCCAGCAGTGCGGCCGCCACCGGGGAGCTGTTTTTT.

Concerning this clone: The sample holds other DNA sequences that translate to the same CDR3. The rearrangement joins TRBV2 to TRBJ1-2, with 9 bases lining up with TRBD1. The CDR3 has 14 amino acids. Germline V gives CDR1 SNHLY, CDR2 FYNNEI. V shed 5 bases and J 4 bases; nucleotides not matched to a gene: 5. CDR3 amino acids: CASSRDRGVYGYTF. The DNA of the CDR3 is TGTGCCAGCAGTCGCGACAGGGGGGTCTATGGCTACACCTTC. Full variable domain (missing parts from reference TRBV2 and TRBJ1-2): EPEVTQTPSHQVTQMGQEVILRCVPISNHLYFYWYRQILGQKVEFLVSFYNNEISEKSEIFDDQFSVERPDGSNFTLKIRSTKLEDSAMYFCASSRDRGVYGYTFGSGTRLTVV.

The chain recombines TRBV6-4 with TRBJ2-2; D is ambiguous. Germline CDR1 MRHNA, CDR2 SNTAGT. V lost 2 bases, J lost 6 bases, and 7 bases lay in between. The CDR3 spans 13 residues. CDR3 nucleotide sequence: TGTGCCAGCAGTGACAATGAGGCCGGGGAGCTGTTTTTT. Amino acids: CASSDNEAGELFF.

This clone occurred once. V gene TRBV9 combines with J gene TRBJ2-7; 10 bases agree with TRBD1. J gave up 3 bases and V 3 bases, and 9 bases lay outside the gene matches. The CDR3 loop spans 16 amino acids. CDR1 is SGDLS and CDR2 is YYNGEE in the germline V gene. CDR3 DNA sequence: TGTGCCAGCAGCGCCGCCGGGACAGGGGCCGACTACGAGCAGTACTTC. This encodes CASSAAGTGADYEQYF.

The CDR3 DNA reads as TGTGCCAGCAGTCCGGACAGGGGGCGAGGCAATGAGCAGTTCTTC. Protein sequence: CASSPDRGRGNEQFF. The rearrangement links TRBV6-5 to TRBJ2-1, with 11 bases matching TRBD1. This CDR3 contains 15 residues. CDR1 and CDR2 from the germline V gene are MNHEY and SVGAGI. V shed 5 bases and J 6 bases; nucleotides not matched to a gene: 6.

The chain is built from TRBV6-6 and TRBJ2-2, with unresolved D. The CDR3 is 14 amino acids. The germline V gene has CDR1 MNHNY and CDR2 SVGAGI (reference sequence). Trimming stripped 0 bases from V and 2 bases from J, with 4 bases between. The CDR3 sequence: CASSYSRNTGELFF. The CDR3 DNA reads TGTGCCAGCAGTTACTCCAGAAACACCGGGGAGCTGTTTTTT.